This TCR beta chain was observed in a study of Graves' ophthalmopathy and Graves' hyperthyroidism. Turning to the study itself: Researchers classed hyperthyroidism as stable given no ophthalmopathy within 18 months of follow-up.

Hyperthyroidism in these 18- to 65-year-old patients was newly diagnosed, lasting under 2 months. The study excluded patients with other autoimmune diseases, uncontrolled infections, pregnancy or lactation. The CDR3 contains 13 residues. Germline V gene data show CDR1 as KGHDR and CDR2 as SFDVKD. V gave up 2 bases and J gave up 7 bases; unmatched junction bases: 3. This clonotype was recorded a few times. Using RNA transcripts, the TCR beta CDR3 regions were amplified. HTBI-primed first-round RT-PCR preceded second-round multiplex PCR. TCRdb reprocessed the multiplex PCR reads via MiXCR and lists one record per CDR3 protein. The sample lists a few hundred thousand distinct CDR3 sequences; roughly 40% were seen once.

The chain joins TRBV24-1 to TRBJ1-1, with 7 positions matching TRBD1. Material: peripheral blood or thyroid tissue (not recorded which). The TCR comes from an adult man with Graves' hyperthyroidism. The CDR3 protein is CATSDSGTVEAFF. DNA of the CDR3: TGTGCCACCAGTGATTCCGGGACAGTTGAAGCTTTCTTT.